Listed below are T cell receptor beta chains from one sample, sequenced in a study of shared clonotypes between healthy human individuals. Produced via immunoSEQ multiplex PCR; TCRdb's table is partial and in-frame only. The data hold 1.6 million or so clones, with less than 99% observed a single time. Input material: naive CD4+ T cells sorted from blood. The receptors derive from a man younger than 45 in good health. The CDR3 runs from the conserved cysteine through the conserved F or W. The D gene is left open where the match is weak. The size field is filled for only some rows; it gives once, few, many or a size class.

j_call: TRBJ1-1; clone_size: once; v_call: TRBV25-1; d_call: .; cdr3_aa: CASSEVGEAFF; cdr3_nt: TGTGCCAGCAGTGAGGTAGGGGAAGCTTTCTTT
j_call: TRBJ2-5; clone_size: .; v_call: TRBV5-1; d_call: .; cdr3_aa: CASSFVEETQYF; cdr3_nt: TGCGCCAGCAGCTTCGTTGAGGAGACCCAGTACTTC
j_call: TRBJ1-2; clone_size: .; v_call: TRBV19; d_call: .; cdr3_aa: CASSIEEGLDYGYTF; cdr3_nt: TGTGCCAGTAGTATAGAGGAAGGTTTGGACTATGGCTACACCTTC
j_call: TRBJ1-2; clone_size: .; v_call: TRBV10-1; d_call: TRBD1; cdr3_aa: CASSPDRNYGYTF; cdr3_nt: TGCGCCAGCTCCCCGGACAGGAACTATGGCTACACCTTC
j_call: TRBJ1-5; clone_size: .; v_call: TRBV10-3; d_call: .; cdr3_aa: CAISAGGNQPQHF; cdr3_nt: TGTGCCATCTCTGCAGGGGGCAATCAGCCCCAGCATTTT
j_call: TRBJ2-7; clone_size: .; v_call: TRBV4-1; d_call: .; cdr3_aa: CASSQTSSRAYEQYF; cdr3_nt: TGCGCCAGCAGCCAAACTAGCTCAAGAGCCTACGAGCAGTACTTC
j_call: TRBJ2-5; clone_size: .; v_call: TRBV7-9; d_call: TRBD2; cdr3_aa: CASSPGRVAGGYQETQYF; cdr3_nt: TGTGCCAGCAGCCCGGGTAGGGTAGCGGGAGGGTACCAAGAGACCCAGTACTTC
j_call: TRBJ2-3; clone_size: .; v_call: TRBV5-1; d_call: TRBD1; cdr3_aa: CASSPGDRASTDTQYF; cdr3_nt: TGCGCCAGCAGCCCAGGGGACAGGGCGAGCACAGATACGCAGTATTTT
j_call: TRBJ2-5; clone_size: .; v_call: TRBV11-1; d_call: .; cdr3_aa: CASSSNPDQETQYF; cdr3_nt: TGTGCCAGCAGCTCTAATCCGGACCAAGAGACCCAGTACTTC
j_call: TRBJ2-3; clone_size: .; v_call: TRBV5-1; d_call: TRBD2; cdr3_aa: CASSTPPSGRTVGTDTQYF; cdr3_nt: TGCGCCAGCAGCACCCCTCCTAGCGGGAGGACGGTGGGCACAGATACGCAGTATTTT
j_call: TRBJ2-2; clone_size: .; v_call: TRBV7-9; d_call: .; cdr3_aa: CASRLDGAGRANTGELFF; cdr3_nt: TGTGCCAGCCGTCTGGACGGGGCGGGGCGAGCGAACACCGGGGAGCTGTTTTTT
j_call: TRBJ1-1; clone_size: .; v_call: TRBV11-2; d_call: TRBD1; cdr3_aa: CASSPIGGRIPEAFF; cdr3_nt: TGTGCCAGCAGCCCGATAGGGGGCAGAATCCCTGAAGCTTTCTTT
j_call: TRBJ1-1; clone_size: .; v_call: TRBV7-6; d_call: .; cdr3_aa: CASSFGPGNTEAFF; cdr3_nt: TGTGCCAGCAGCTTTGGGCCGGGGAACACTGAAGCTTTCTTT
j_call: TRBJ2-7; clone_size: .; v_call: TRBV2; d_call: .; cdr3_aa: CASNNRVQGTYEQYF; cdr3_nt: TGTGCCAGCAATAATCGGGTACAGGGAACCTACGAGCAGTACTTC
j_call: TRBJ2-1; clone_size: .; v_call: TRBV6-5; d_call: .; cdr3_aa: CASSYSRPSYNEQFF; cdr3_nt: TGTGCCAGCAGTTACTCGAGACCGTCCTACAATGAGCAGTTCTTC
j_call: TRBJ2-1; clone_size: .; v_call: TRBV18; d_call: TRBD2; cdr3_aa: CASFLAGVGDEQFF; cdr3_nt: TGTGCCAGCTTCCTAGCGGGAGTCGGGGATGAGCAGTTCTTC
j_call: TRBJ2-1; clone_size: .; v_call: TRBV11-3; d_call: TRBD2; cdr3_aa: CASSPRLAGVDEQFF; cdr3_nt: TGTGCCAGCAGCCCGCGGCTAGCGGGAGTCGATGAGCAGTTCTTC
j_call: TRBJ2-5; clone_size: .; v_call: TRBV27; d_call: .; cdr3_aa: CASRRQGPSLQETQYF; cdr3_nt: TGTGCCAGCAGGAGGCAGGGACCATCCCTCCAAGAGACCCAGTACTTC
j_call: TRBJ1-1; clone_size: .; v_call: TRBV7-6; d_call: .; cdr3_aa: CASSRGRGMNTEAFF; cdr3_nt: TGTGCCAGCAGCCGGGGTCGCGGGATGAACACTGAAGCTTTCTTT
j_call: TRBJ2-7; clone_size: .; v_call: TRBV23-1; d_call: .; cdr3_aa: CASSPGDRILSPYEQYF; cdr3_nt: TGCGCCAGCTCGCCGGGAGACAGGATCCTATCCCCGTACGAGCAGTACTTC
j_call: TRBJ2-7; clone_size: .; v_call: TRBV21-1; d_call: .; cdr3_aa: CASSKRDERNF; cdr3_nt: TGTGCCAGCAGCAAAAGGGATGAGAGGAACTTC
j_call: TRBJ2-7; clone_size: .; v_call: TRBV27; d_call: .; cdr3_aa: CASSLRAVGFRGTYYSYEQYF; cdr3_nt: TGTGCCAGCAGTTTACGTGCAGTCGGTTTTCGGGGCACGTATTACTCCTACGAGCAGTACTTC
j_call: TRBJ2-6; clone_size: .; v_call: TRBV19; d_call: .; cdr3_aa: CASSLGGAGANVLTF; cdr3_nt: TGTGCCAGTAGCTTGGGGGGAGCTGGGGCCAACGTCCTGACTTTC
j_call: TRBJ2-7; clone_size: .; v_call: TRBV7-2; d_call: TRBD2; cdr3_aa: CASSSSGSFSYEQYF; cdr3_nt: TGTGCCAGCAGCTCTAGCGGGAGTTTCTCCTACGAGCAGTACTTC
j_call: TRBJ2-7; clone_size: .; v_call: TRBV5-1; d_call: TRBD2; cdr3_aa: CASSLRGGLAGVSYEQYF; cdr3_nt: TGCGCCAGCAGCTTGAGGGGTGGACTAGCGGGAGTCTCCTACGAGCAGTACTTC
j_call: TRBJ2-7; clone_size: .; v_call: TRBV2; d_call: .; cdr3_aa: CASTTPGTPSGQYF; cdr3_nt: TGTGCCAGTACTACTCCAGGGACCCCGTCAGGGCAGTACTTC
j_call: TRBJ2-3; clone_size: .; v_call: TRBV19; d_call: .; cdr3_aa: CASSPQGITSTDTQYF; cdr3_nt: TGTGCCAGTAGTCCCCAGGGGATAACTAGCACAGATACGCAGTATTTT
j_call: TRBJ2-7; clone_size: .; v_call: TRBV4-2; d_call: TRBD2; cdr3_aa: CASRRSGGSYEQYF; cdr3_nt: TGTGCCAGCCGCCGGTCGGGAGGTAGCTACGAGCAGTACTTC
j_call: TRBJ2-1; clone_size: .; v_call: TRBV10-3; d_call: .; cdr3_aa: CAISEQAGSYNEQFF; cdr3_nt: TGTGCCATCAGTGAACAAGCGGGCTCCTACAATGAGCAGTTCTTC
j_call: TRBJ2-7; clone_size: .; v_call: TRBV2; d_call: TRBD2; cdr3_aa: CASRGVVAGVYSYEQYF; cdr3_nt: TGTGCCAGCAGGGGAGTGGTAGCGGGAGTGTACTCCTACGAGCAGTACTTC
j_call: TRBJ2-3; clone_size: .; v_call: TRBV27; d_call: TRBD2; cdr3_aa: CASSIRRTSGSADTQYF; cdr3_nt: TGTGCCAGCAGTATCCGACGGACTAGCGGGAGTGCAGATACGCAGTATTTT
j_call: TRBJ1-5; clone_size: .; v_call: TRBV19; d_call: .; cdr3_aa: CASSGAFNQPQHF; cdr3_nt: TGTGCCAGTAGTGGGGCCTTCAATCAGCCCCAGCATTTT
j_call: TRBJ2-7; clone_size: .; v_call: TRBV4-1; d_call: .; cdr3_aa: CASSHGIAYEQYF; cdr3_nt: TGCGCCAGCAGCCACGGGATCGCCTACGAGCAGTACTTC
j_call: TRBJ2-5; clone_size: .; v_call: TRBV10-2; d_call: TRBD2; cdr3_aa: CASSEWLAGGGQETQYF; cdr3_nt: TGCGCCAGCAGTGAGTGGCTAGCGGGAGGGGGGCAGGAGACCCAGTACTTC
j_call: TRBJ1-2; clone_size: .; v_call: TRBV18; d_call: .; cdr3_aa: CASSPPVTGGNYGYTF; cdr3_nt: TGTGCCAGCTCACCACCGGTGACCGGAGGAAACTATGGCTACACCTTC
j_call: TRBJ2-7; clone_size: .; v_call: TRBV27; d_call: TRBD2; cdr3_aa: CASRYLSSGTYEQYF; cdr3_nt: TGTGCCAGCAGATATTTGTCTAGCGGTACCTACGAGCAGTACTTC
j_call: TRBJ2-1; clone_size: .; v_call: TRBV7-2; d_call: .; cdr3_aa: CASSLGLNNEQFF; cdr3_nt: TGTGCCAGCAGCTTGGGTTTGAACAATGAGCAGTTCTTC
j_call: TRBJ2-7; clone_size: .; v_call: TRBV18; d_call: .; cdr3_aa: CASSPSNPGPSYEQYF; cdr3_nt: TGTGCCAGCTCACCGAGTAATCCGGGACCCTCCTACGAGCAGTACTTC
j_call: TRBJ1-5; clone_size: few; v_call: TRBV28; d_call: .; cdr3_aa: CASRTYSNQPQHF; cdr3_nt: TGTGCCAGCAGGACCTATAGCAATCAGCCCCAGCATTTT
j_call: TRBJ2-7; clone_size: .; v_call: TRBV5-4; d_call: .; cdr3_aa: CASRTESYEQYF; cdr3_nt: TGTGCCAGCAGAACGGAATCCTACGAGCAGTACTTC
j_call: TRBJ1-2; clone_size: .; v_call: TRBV5-1; d_call: .; cdr3_aa: CASSLSVGRDYGYTF; cdr3_nt: TGCGCCAGCAGCTTATCTGTAGGGCGGGACTATGGCTACACCTTC
j_call: TRBJ2-7; clone_size: .; v_call: TRBV18; d_call: TRBD2; cdr3_aa: CASSPPGRGSRSYEQYF; cdr3_nt: TGTGCCAGCTCACCACCCGGCCGCGGGAGCCGCTCCTACGAGCAGTACTTC
j_call: TRBJ2-1; clone_size: .; v_call: TRBV21-1; d_call: .; cdr3_aa: CASRACLSGTDEQFF; cdr3_nt: TGTGCCAGCAGGGCATGCCTTTCCGGGACCGATGAGCAGTTCTTC
j_call: TRBJ2-1; clone_size: .; v_call: TRBV7-8; d_call: .; cdr3_aa: CASSLLPRTLSYNEQFF; cdr3_nt: TGTGCCAGCAGCTTACTGCCAAGGACCCTCTCCTACAATGAGCAGTTCTTC
j_call: TRBJ2-3; clone_size: .; v_call: TRBV5-4; d_call: .; cdr3_aa: CASTQPVGTDTQYF; cdr3_nt: TGTGCCAGCACCCAACCCGTCGGCACAGATACGCAGTATTTT
j_call: TRBJ2-7; clone_size: .; v_call: TRBV7-2; d_call: .; cdr3_aa: CASSRDYEQYF; cdr3_nt: TGTGCCAGCAGTCGAGACTACGAGCAGTACTTC
j_call: TRBJ2-5; clone_size: .; v_call: TRBV5-1; d_call: .; cdr3_aa: CASSSRPRDQETQYF; cdr3_nt: TGCGCCAGCAGCTCCCGCCCCCGGGACCAAGAGACCCAGTACTTC
j_call: TRBJ2-5; clone_size: .; v_call: TRBV18; d_call: .; cdr3_aa: CASSGSRSETQYF; cdr3_nt: TGTGCCAGCTCGGGGAGTCGGTCGGAGACCCAGTACTTC
j_call: TRBJ2-7; clone_size: .; v_call: TRBV2; d_call: .; cdr3_aa: CASRKTGTYEQYF; cdr3_nt: TGTGCCAGCAGAAAGACAGGTACCTACGAGCAGTACTTC
j_call: TRBJ2-3; clone_size: .; v_call: TRBV9; d_call: .; cdr3_aa: CASGTTDTQYF; cdr3_nt: TGTGCCAGTGGTACGACAGATACGCAGTATTTT
j_call: TRBJ1-2; clone_size: .; v_call: TRBV18; d_call: .; cdr3_aa: CASSRRTELYGYTF; cdr3_nt: TGTGCCAGCTCACGACGGACCGAACTCTATGGCTACACCTTC
j_call: TRBJ2-7; clone_size: .; v_call: TRBV11-2; d_call: .; cdr3_aa: CASSLGQPYEQYF; cdr3_nt: TGTGCCAGCAGCTTAGGACAGCCCTACGAGCAGTACTTC
j_call: TRBJ2-3; clone_size: .; v_call: TRBV11-2; d_call: TRBD1; cdr3_aa: CASRGRGQEITDTQYF; cdr3_nt: TGTGCCAGCAGGGGAAGGGGACAGGAAATCACAGATACGCAGTATTTT